Shown below are 5 T cell receptor beta chains from a single sample sequenced in a study of cytomegalovirus exposure and HLA in healthy donors. Use of 60 Vbeta and 13 Jbeta primers characterized the PCR. Libraries were prepared by immunoSEQ multiplex PCR; TCRdb keeps only in-frame clonotypes and omits some of them. The sample yields 100,000 to 120,000 clones, around 76% seen once. Material for sequencing was PBMCs. Every receptor here comes from a man aged 35 to 55 in good health and CMV-seropositive.

The chain couples TRBV13 to TRBJ1-4; 11 bases map to TRBD1. This CDR3 region has 17 residues. Germline V gene data show CDR1 as PRHDT and CDR2 as FYEKMQ (reference sequence). Trimming took 5 bases from V and 0 from J; bases not matched to a gene: 5. The CDR3 sequence: CASSRDRGFSTNEKLFF. The CDR3 nucleotides read TGTGCCAGCAGCCGGGACAGGGGGTTCTCAACTAATGAAAAACTGTTTTTT.

The chain links TRBV19 to TRBJ2-5, with D possibly TRBD2 on 5 matching bases. V lost 3 bases to trimming and J lost 3 bases, with 11 bases between them. The CDR3 length is 14 residues. Germline CDR1 and CDR2: LNHDA and SQIVND (reference sequence). CDR3 sequence: CASSIAGPEETQYF. CDR3 DNA: TGTGCCAGTAGTATCGCGGGTCCTGAAGAGACCCAGTACTTC.

Of note for this clone: The junction shows a germline mismatch at one end, possibly a read error. Written as DNA, the CDR3 is TGTGCCAGCAGCTATAAACGGACAGCCGGGATAGCCAAAAACAGTCAGTACTTC. Translated: CASSYKRTAGIAKNSQYF. The chain employs TRBV11-3 and TRBJ2-4; possibly TRBD1 for D (6 bases). Germline CDR1 is SGHNT and CDR2 is YENEEA. The CDR3 is 18 amino acids.

The rearrangement uses TRBV29-1 and TRBJ2-5; TRBD1 might be the D (5 bases). This CDR3 contains 14 residues. Germline CDR1 is SQVTM and CDR2 is ANQGSEA. The V end lost 1 base, the J end lost 1 base, and 10 bases lay between the germline ends. The CDR3 DNA reads TGCAGCGTTGAAGGGGGCCGCTTCCAAGAGACCCAGTACTTC. Translation gives CSVEGGRFQETQYF.

V gene TRBV15 combines with J gene TRBJ2-1, with D possibly TRBD2 on 5 matching bases. CDR1 is LNHNV, CDR2 YYDKDF, per germline (reference sequence). This CDR3 has 16 residues. The V end lost 0 bases, the J end lost 2 bases, and 11 bases lay between the germline ends. The CDR3 sequence: CATSRDISGTYNEQFF. The CDR3 region has the DNA TGTGCCACCAGCAGAGATATAAGCGGAACCTACAATGAGCAGTTCTTC.